This is a list of T cell receptor beta chains from one sample in a study of blood T cells in healthy people across ages. TCRdb reanalysed the 5' RACE reads using MiXCR and keeps one entry per CDR3 protein. This table holds 550,000 to 650,000 distinct CDR3 sequences, about 30% found once. The sequenced material came from blood. The receptors were sampled from a woman aged 80 or older in good health. The CDR3 runs from the conserved cysteine through the conserved F or W. The D gene is left open where the match is weak. Clone sizes are given selectively: once, few, many, or a class where the clone is expanded.

d_gene | abundance | j_gene | len | v_gene | CDR3aa | CDR3nt
NA | once | TRBJ2-6 | 17 | TRBV7-2 | CASSFVLGGTGANVLTF | TGTGCCAGCAGCTTCGTCCTAGGAGGCACTGGGGCCAACGTCCTGACTTTC
NA | many | TRBJ2-7 | 14 | TRBV4-2 | CASSQVGGNYEQYF | TGTGCCAGCAGCCAAGTGGGGGGTAACTACGAGCAGTACTTC
TRBD2 | NA | TRBJ2-1 | 16 | TRBV20-1 | CSARAAGGFFSNEQFF | TGCAGTGCTAGGGCCGCGGGAGGCTTTTTCTCTAATGAGCAGTTCTTC
NA | NA | TRBJ2-7 | 11 | TRBV2 | CASSEGRVYDF | TGTGCCAGCAGTGAGGGAAGGGTTTACGACTTC
NA | few | TRBJ1-6 | 13 | TRBV5-5 | CASSPGWRSPLHF | TGTGCCAGCAGCCCGGGGTGGCGGTCACCCCTCCACTTT
TRBD2 | NA | TRBJ2-1 | 15 | TRBV2 | CASSESPIAGNEQFF | TGTGCCAGCAGTGAATCTCCTATAGCGGGCAATGAGCAGTTCTTC
TRBD1 | NA | TRBJ2-7 | 12 | TRBV12-3/TRBV12-4 | CASSIWGQVAKF | TGTGCCAGCAGTATCTGGGGACAGGTAGCTAAGTTC
NA | NA | TRBJ2-4 | 10 | TRBV20-1 | CSALGTREYF | TGCAGTGCACTGGGGACACGGGAGTACTTC
TRBD2 | few | TRBJ2-7 | 16 | TRBV6-2/TRBV6-3 | CASSDVGGGLSYEQYF | TGTGCCAGCAGCGACGTCGGGGGGGGGCTCTCCTACGAGCAGTACTTC
NA | once | TRBJ1-5 | 14 | TRBV6-1 | CASNPRVINQPQHF | TGTGCCAGCAACCCGAGGGTCATTAATCAGCCCCAGCATTTT
TRBD1 | many | TRBJ2-5 | 15 | TRBV5-1 | CASSWGTGTQETQYF | TGCGCCAGCAGCTGGGGGACAGGAACTCAAGAGACCCAGTACTTC
TRBD1 | few | TRBJ1-2 | 15 | TRBV7-6 | CASSFSRTGAYGYTF | TGTGCCAGCAGCTTTAGCCGGACAGGGGCCTATGGCTACACCTTC
NA | many | TRBJ2-5 | 14 | TRBV7-9 | CASSPVLGQETQYF | TGTGCCAGCAGCCCGGTTTTAGGCCAAGAGACCCAGTACTTC
NA | many | TRBJ2-5 | 12 | TRBV5-1 | CASSLRRETQYF | TGCGCCAGCAGCTTGAGGAGAGAGACCCAGTACTTC
NA | NA | TRBJ2-4 | 15 | TRBV6-4 | CAGQGATIVKNIQYF | TGTGCCGGCCAAGGGGCAACCATCGTCAAAAACATTCAGTACTTC
TRBD1 | few | TRBJ1-1 | 15 | TRBV5-6 | CASSVQGAMNTEAFF | TGTGCCAGCAGCGTACAGGGGGCAATGAACACTGAAGCTTTCTTT
NA | many | TRBJ1-2 | 13 | TRBV5-1 | CASSSYVNYGYTF | TGCGCCAGCAGCTCTTATGTTAACTATGGCTACACCTTC
TRBD2 | many | TRBJ2-7 | 16 | TRBV15 | CATSRELRGGLDEQYF | TGTGCCACCAGCAGAGAATTGCGGGGGGGCCTCGACGAGCAGTACTTC
NA | many | TRBJ1-1 | 14 | TRBV10-3 | CAISSGRSNTEAFF | TGTGCCATCAGTTCTGGACGGTCGAACACTGAAGCTTTCTTT
NA | many | TRBJ2-7 | 14 | TRBV20-1 | CSANVAGHPYEQYF | TGCAGTGCTAACGTTGCAGGGCACCCCTACGAGCAGTACTTC
TRBD2 | NA | TRBJ2-3 | 15 | TRBV11-2 | CASSERGVSTDTQYF | TGTGCCAGCAGCGAGCGGGGGGTTAGCACAGATACGCAGTATTTT
TRBD1 | few | TRBJ1-1 | 13 | TRBV5-1 | CASGTARNTEAFF | TGCGCCAGCGGGACAGCTCGGAACACTGAAGCTTTCTTT
TRBD2 | many | TRBJ2-7 | 16 | TRBV5-1 | CASSLGPSGGNYEQYF | TGCGCCAGCAGCTTGGGGCCTAGCGGGGGAAACTACGAGCAGTACTTC
TRBD1 | NA | TRBJ2-7 | 15 | TRBV24-1 | CATSGTGQGSYEQYF | TGTGCCACCAGTGGAACGGGACAGGGGTCCTACGAGCAGTACTTC
NA | NA | TRBJ2-2 | 17 | TRBV9 | CASSVISGSANTGELFF | TGTGCCAGCAGCGTAATAAGTGGGTCCGCGAACACCGGGGAGCTGTTTTTT
NA | many | TRBJ2-6 | 17 | TRBV7-9 | CASSLARNSSGANVLTF | TGTGCCAGCAGCTTAGCGAGGAACAGTTCTGGGGCCAACGTCCTGACTTTC
TRBD1 | many | TRBJ2-7 | 11 | TRBV20-1 | CSAKTGYEQYF | TGCAGTGCTAAGACAGGGTACGAGCAGTACTTC
TRBD2 | NA | TRBJ2-3 | 20 | TRBV7-2 | CASSLATPVSGGVGRDTQYF | TGTGCCAGCAGCTTAGCAACCCCAGTATCCGGGGGGGTGGGTAGAGATACGCAGTATTTT
NA | few | TRBJ2-4 | 15 | TRBV20-1 | CSAIIRPGGRDIQYF | TGCAGTGCTATCATCAGGCCCGGGGGTCGAGACATTCAGTACTTC
NA | NA | TRBJ1-5 | 13 | TRBV6-1 | CASRSYSNQPQHF | TGTGCCAGCAGGTCTTATAGCAATCAGCCCCAGCATTTT
NA | NA | TRBJ2-1 | 12 | TRBV7-2 | CASGSYYNEQFF | TGTGCCAGCGGGTCCTACTACAATGAGCAGTTCTTC
NA | few | TRBJ2-1 | 18 | TRBV21-1 | CASSKGEGRDKSYNEQFF | TGTGCCAGCAGCAAAGGCGAGGGAAGAGATAAATCCTACAATGAGCAGTTCTTC
NA | NA | TRBJ2-3 | 15 | TRBV20-1 | CSAALRAASTDTQYF | TGCAGTGCCGCCTTGCGAGCGGCTAGCACAGATACGCAGTATTTT
NA | many | TRBJ1-2 | 12 | TRBV30 | CACTAGNYGYTF | TGTGCCTGTACTGCAGGGAACTATGGCTACACCTTC
NA | NA | TRBJ2-7 | 13 | TRBV6-2/TRBV6-3 | CASSLSSEVGQYF | TGTGCCAGCAGCCTCTCTTCAGAGGTAGGGCAGTACTTC
TRBD1 | NA | TRBJ1-2 | 15 | TRBV5-1 | CASSPAWTGVLGYTF | TGCGCCAGCAGCCCCGCCTGGACAGGGGTGTTGGGCTACACCTTC
TRBD1 | many | TRBJ2-7 | 12 | TRBV27 | CASSRQGLEQYF | TGTGCCAGCAGCCGACAGGGCCTCGAGCAGTACTTC
NA | NA | TRBJ1-2 | 15 | TRBV6-5 | CATQPRRPGNYGYTF | TGTGCCACGCAACCCAGACGCCCCGGGAACTATGGCTACACCTTC
NA | NA | TRBJ1-1 | 13 | TRBV7-3 | CASSSRASTEAFF | TGTGCCAGCAGTTCGAGGGCTAGCACTGAAGCTTTCTTT
NA | NA | TRBJ2-3 | 13 | TRBV2 | CASHVLRTDTQYF | TGTGCCAGCCACGTTTTGCGCACAGATACGCAGTATTTT
TRBD1 | many | TRBJ2-3 | 15 | TRBV7-2 | CASSLAGDSSDTQYF | TGTGCCAGCAGCTTAGCGGGGGACAGCTCAGATACGCAGTATTTT
TRBD1 | many | TRBJ2-3 | 16 | TRBV3-1 | CASSQATGSPTDTQYF | TGTGCCAGCAGCCAAGCGACAGGGTCCCCTACAGATACGCAGTATTTT
NA | NA | TRBJ2-5 | 13 | TRBV25-1 | CASRSSLQETQYF | TGTGCCAGCAGGAGTAGCCTCCAAGAGACCCAGTACTTC
TRBD2 | many | TRBJ2-2 | 18 | TRBV14 | CASSLLAGGHSNTGELFF | TGTGCCAGCAGCCTCCTAGCGGGGGGGCACTCTAACACCGGGGAGCTGTTTTTT
TRBD1 | many | TRBJ2-4 | 16 | TRBV7-8 | CASSLSPTGIQNIQYF | TGTGCCAGCAGCTTATCTCCGACAGGGATTCAAAACATTCAGTACTTC
TRBD2 | many | TRBJ2-3 | 15 | TRBV6-2/TRBV6-3 | CASSYGLAEGNTQYF | TGTGCCAGCAGTTACGGACTAGCAGAGGGCAATACGCAGTATTTT
NA | many | TRBJ1-6 | 16 | TRBV9 | CASSGSGGAHNSPLHF | TGTGCCAGCAGCGGGTCCGGAGGGGCGCACAATTCACCCCTCCACTTT
NA | NA | TRBJ1-4 | 13 | TRBV25-1 | CASRVTGTEKLFF | TGTGCCAGCAGAGTCACCGGGACCGAAAAACTGTTTTTT
NA | many | TRBJ2-1 | 13 | TRBV5-1 | CASSLDGWNEQFF | TGCGCCAGCAGCTTGGATGGTTGGAATGAGCAGTTCTTC
NA | many | TRBJ2-1 | 15 | TRBV10-3 | CAIRTGTLSGNEQFF | TGTGCCATCAGAACCGGGACCCTTTCGGGGAATGAGCAGTTCTTC
TRBD2 | many | TRBJ2-1 | 19 | TRBV4-1 | CASSLTRGRGRGAGNEQFF | TGCGCCAGCAGCCTAACCCGGGGACGGGGGCGGGGGGCAGGCAATGAGCAGTTCTTC
TRBD2 | many | TRBJ2-7 | 16 | TRBV7-2 | CASSSGMGRGGNEQYF | TGTGCCAGCAGTTCAGGAATGGGGCGGGGGGGCAACGAGCAGTACTTC
TRBD1 | NA | TRBJ1-6 | 15 | TRBV20-1 | CSAKLTDRVGSPLHF | TGCAGTGCTAAACTAACAGACAGGGTCGGGTCACCCCTCCACTTT
TRBD1 | many | TRBJ1-2 | 14 | TRBV20-1 | CSARDLGQNHGYTF | TGCAGTGCTAGAGATCTGGGACAGAACCATGGCTACACCTTC
NA | many | TRBJ2-7 | 14 | TRBV25-1 | CASSFGGWAYEQYF | TGTGCCAGCAGTTTCGGTGGTTGGGCCTACGAGCAGTACTTC